This TCR beta chain was documented in a study of blood T cell repertoires in COVID-19. V was shortened by 4 bases and J by 6 bases, with 24 bases between the two germline ends. Per the germline V gene, CDR1 is SGHRS and CDR2 is YFSETQ. CDR3 size: 17 residues. Two negative PCRs, clearance, or symptom resolution characterized the recovered Cohort 3 donors. Assay: immunoSEQ multiplex PCR; the TCRdb copy retains only in-frame clones and omits some. The table records 200,000 to 250,000 clones, 82% of them present only once. The sample comprised PBMCs or T cells enriched from blood (not recorded which). This TCR was sampled from a woman aged 60-75 years who had recovered from COVID-19. The chain uses TRBV5-1 and TRBJ2-3; D may be TRBD2 (5 bases). In DNA form, the CDR3 reads TGCGCCAGCAGCGGGCCGGGATCCTATTCCTTAGGTGATACGCAGTATTTT. Encoded protein: CASSGPGSYSLGDTQYF.